This T cell receptor beta chain was captured by sequencing in a study of cytomegalovirus exposure and HLA in healthy donors. Study details: Approximately 80 million unique TCRs from HLA-typed donors were held in an early data release. General study findings and limits: Through in vitro validation, three CMV-associated chains were shown to be specific for CMV antigens.

Per germline, CDR1 GTSNPN and CDR2 SVGIG (reference sequence). Losses at the gene ends were 5 bases for V and 8 bases for J; bases not matched to a gene: 11. CDR3 size: 13 residues. About this clone itself: Its target is unknown.

The PCR used 60 Vbeta and 13 Jbeta primers. TCRdb's table, derived via immunoSEQ multiplex PCR, lists solely in-frame clones and lacks some. Of more than 100,000 clones listed, over 75% are singletons. At the time of sampling, donors were nominally healthy, though unrecorded immune exposures were likely. This chain uses TRBV30 with TRBJ1-1, with 7 bases fitting TRBD1. This sequence was found in a man aged 30 to 39 in good health and CMV-seronegative. The sequenced material came from PBMCs. As DNA, the CDR3 is TGTGCCTGGTACCCATACAGGGGACCCGAAGCTTTCTTT. This codes for CAWYPYRGPEAFF. Based on the CDR3 plus reference TRBV30 and TRBJ1-1, the full variable domain is SQTIHQWPATLVQPVGSPLSLECTVEGTSNPNLYWYRQAAGRGLQLLFYSVGIGQISSEVPQNLSASRPQDRQFILSSKKLLLSDSGFYLCAWYPYRGPEAFFGQGTRLTVV.